What follows are 10 T cell receptor beta chains derived from one specimen sequenced in a study of blood T cell repertoires in COVID-19. The table came from immunoSEQ multiplex PCR; TCRdb's copy has only in-frame clones and leaves some out. The sample lists 250,000 to 300,000 clones; over 75% were seen once. Sequenced material: PBMCs or T cells enriched from blood (not recorded which). The receptor source for this set is a man aged 18 to 30 who had recovered from COVID-19.

The rearrangement uses TRBV7-2 and TRBJ2-2; 7 bases match TRBD2. The V gene's germline CDR1 is SGHTA and CDR2 FQGNSA. The CDR3 is made up of 15 amino acids. The CDR3 coding sequence is TGTGGCACTGCGACTAGCTCCGCGAACACCGGGGAGCTGTTTTTT. Its translation: CGTATSSANTGELFF.

The chain combines TRBV14 with TRBJ2-3, with a tentative D call TRBD2 (7 bases). V lost 0 bases, J lost 2 bases, and 15 bases lay in between. CDR1 is SGHDN and CDR2 is FVKESK in the germline V gene. The CDR3 is 17 residues long. CDR3 region: CASSQDLGGANTDTQYF. The CDR3 bases are TGTGCCAGCAGCCAAGATCTGGGGGGGGCCAACACAGATACGCAGTATTTT.

V usage is TRBV5-4 and J usage is TRBJ2-5, with 7 bases aligning to TRBD1. This CDR3 comprises 16 residues. V was pared by 2 bases and J by 5 bases, with 12 bases of the junction left unmatched. CDR1 is SGHNT and CDR2 is YYREEE in the germline V gene (reference sequence). The CDR3 sequence is CASSLMHRGSGETQYF. CDR3 nucleotide sequence: TGTGCCAGCAGCTTAATGCACAGGGGTTCTGGGGAGACCCAGTACTTC.

The chain links TRBV5-5 to TRBJ1-1; 10 bases agree with TRBD1. V shed 5 bases and J 5 bases; nucleotides not matched to a gene: 6. This CDR3 has 14 residues. Per germline, CDR1 SGHKS and CDR2 YYEKEE (reference sequence). CDR3 nucleotides: TGTGCCAGCAGAAGACCGGGACAGGGGACTGAAGCTTTCTTT. Translating it yields CASRRPGQGTEAFF.

This sequence joins TRBV19 and TRBJ1-5, with TRBD1 as a possible D gene (5 bases). V lost 7 bases, J lost 6 bases, and 25 bases lay in between. CDR3 size: 17 residues. Germline lookup yields CDR1 LNHDA and CDR2 SQIVND (reference sequence). In nucleotides, the CDR3 is TGTGCCAGTAAATCGGCAGGGAGGTTAGGGGCGGCTCAGCCCCAGCATTTT. Its protein is CASKSAGRLGAAQPQHF.

This sequence joins TRBV7-2 and TRBJ2-1, with 8 nucleotides matching TRBD2. The CDR3 extends over 14 amino acids. The germline V gene has CDR1 SGHTA and CDR2 FQGNSA. The ends lost 1 base at V and 7 bases at J; junction bases unmatched: 3. This chain's CDR3 is CASSLGTSINEQFF. The DNA of the CDR3 is TGTGCCAGCAGCTTAGGGACTAGCATAAATGAGCAGTTCTTC.

The rearrangement uses TRBV10-3 and TRBJ2-2, with 7 bases aligning to TRBD2. The CDR3 runs to 13 residues. Trimming at V came to 7 bases and at J to 4 bases, leaving 3 bases not matched to a gene. Germline values: CDR1 ENHRY, CDR2 SYGVKD. The CDR3 reads CAIKRGGTGELFF. The DNA of the CDR3 is TGTGCCATCAAGCGGGGAGGCACCGGGGAGCTGTTTTTT.

This chain joins TRBV4-2 and TRBJ2-3; TRBD2 aligns across 9 bases. Germline CDR1 reads LGHNA; CDR2 reads YNFKEQ. The CDR3 sequence is 16 residues long. With 0 bases clipped from V and 1 base from J, the junction kept 2 bases outside the gene matches. The CDR3 DNA reads TGTGCCAGCAGCCAAGATTTAGCGGGGGGCACAGATACGCAGTATTTT. This sequence encodes CASSQDLAGGTDTQYF.

A few counts support this clone. Other DNA sequences in this specimen translate into the identical CDR3. This chain joins TRBV7-2 and TRBJ1-5, with D maybe TRBD1 (5 bases). V was trimmed by 5 bases and J by 2 bases, leaving 7 bases between them. CDR1 is SGHTA, CDR2 FQGNSA, per germline. CDR3 size: 13 residues. The CDR3 DNA reads as TGTGCCAGCAGCGTCAGGGGCAATCAGCCCCAGCATTTT. This gives the protein CASSVRGNQPQHF.

This chain joins TRBV6-5 and TRBJ2-7, with TRBD1 matching over 7 bases. CDR3 size: 13 residues. With 11 bases clipped from V and 5 bases from J, the junction kept 12 bases outside the gene matches. Germline V gene data show CDR1 as MNHEY and CDR2 as SVGAGI. This CDR3 is CAGSPGTAHEQYF. Written as DNA, the CDR3 is TGTGCCGGCTCTCCTGGGACAGCCCACGAGCAGTACTTC.